Listed below are T cell receptor beta chains from one sample, sequenced in a study of OX40 agonist ivuxolimab in advanced cancers. Assay: immunoSEQ multiplex PCR; the TCRdb copy retains only in-frame clones and omits some. The table records roughly 45,000 clones, 85% to 95% of them present only once. This sample comprised CD4+ or CD8+ T cells sorted from blood, obtained in a trial of the OX40 agonist ivuxolimab. Source of these receptors: an adult with an advanced solid tumor such as melanoma, head and neck, liver or kidney cancer. CDR3s include the opening cysteine and the closing phenylalanine or tryptophan. The D gene is left open where the match is weak. The listing skips clone size in some rows; elsewhere it reads once, few, many or a size class.

j_gene,v_gene,abundance,d_gene,CDR3nt,CDR3aa
TRBJ2-5,TRBV4-2,once,TRBD2,TGTGCCAGCAGCCCTGGTTCTAGCGGGGGAGAGACCCAGTACTTC,CASSPGSSGGETQYF
TRBJ2-7,TRBV5-6,.,.,TGTGCCAGCAGCTTGGTACTAGTCTCCTACGAGCAGTACTTC,CASSLVLVSYEQYF
TRBJ2-7,TRBV7-9,once,.,TGTGCCAGCAGCTTAGTGGCCTACGAGCAGTACTTC,CASSLVAYEQYF
TRBJ2-3,TRBV7-9,.,TRBD2,TGTGCCAGCAGCGGACCGACTAGCGGGGGGGCAGATACGCAGTATTTT,CASSGPTSGGADTQYF
TRBJ2-3,TRBV4-1,.,.,TGCGCCAGCAGCCAGAACAGGGCCCGTGACACAGATACGCAGTATTTT,CASSQNRARDTDTQYF
TRBJ2-5,TRBV5-4,.,.,TGTGCCAGCAGCTTCCGGAGCGGAGAGACCCAGTACTTC,CASSFRSGETQYF
TRBJ1-5,TRBV6-1,once,TRBD1,TGTGCCAGCACCCCCGCAGGGGGTCAGCCCCAGCATTTT,CASTPAGGQPQHF
TRBJ2-7,TRBV4-1,.,.,TGCGCCAGCAGCCAGGACAGTACCTACGAGCAGTACTTC,CASSQDSTYEQYF
TRBJ2-3,TRBV4-1,.,.,TGCGCCAGCAGCCAAGATGGGGGCGTCAGCACAGATACGCAGTATTTT,CASSQDGGVSTDTQYF
TRBJ2-5,TRBV27,.,TRBD2,TGTGCCAGCCTTCCAGCGGGGGGCCTCCGGGAGACCCAGTACTTC,CASLPAGGLRETQYF
TRBJ2-2,TRBV4-2,.,.,TGTGCCAGCAGCCAAGATAGGGGGGCCGGGGAGCTGTTTTTT,CASSQDRGAGELFF
TRBJ1-5,TRBV2,.,TRBD1,TGTGCCAGTGAGAGCGACCGGGACAGGGGAGGGTATAGCAATCAGCCCCAGCATTTT,CASESDRDRGGYSNQPQHF
TRBJ1-2,TRBV15,.,TRBD1,TGTGCCACCAGCAGAGGGACAGGGAGAGGCTATGGCTACACCTTC,CATSRGTGRGYGYTF
TRBJ2-6,TRBV4-1,once,.,TGCGCCAGCAGCCAAGGGGGGGCCAAAACTTCTGGGGCCAACGTCCTGACTTTC,CASSQGGAKTSGANVLTF
TRBJ1-1,TRBV29-1,.,.,TGCAGCGCCTCCGCAGGTCTGGACACTGAAGCTTTCTTT,CSASAGLDTEAFF
TRBJ1-1,TRBV15,once,TRBD1,TGTGCCACCAGCAGTTTATACCAGGGGGCAGGAATGAACACTGAAGCTTTCTTT,CATSSLYQGAGMNTEAFF
TRBJ1-2,TRBV7-8,.,.,TGTGCCAGCAGCTCCGACCAGGGGTACTATGGCTACACCTTC,CASSSDQGYYGYTF
TRBJ2-3,TRBV7-8,.,TRBD2,TGTGCCAGCAGTCATGTCCCCGGGGGGGCGAGAGATACGCAGTATTTT,CASSHVPGGARDTQYF
TRBJ2-5,TRBV15,.,.,TGTGCCACCAGCAAGACTAGTGAAGAGACCCAGTACTTC,CATSKTSEETQYF
TRBJ2-5,TRBV23-1,.,.,TGCGCCAGACCCACCTCGGAGACCCAGTACTTC,CARPTSETQYF
TRBJ1-2,TRBV11-2,.,.,TGTGCCAGCAGCACGCCGTGGGGCGGCTACACCTTC,CASSTPWGGYTF
TRBJ1-2,TRBV27,.,.,TGTGCCAGCAGCCCGACACCTACCCAGGGCTATGGCTACACCTTC,CASSPTPTQGYGYTF